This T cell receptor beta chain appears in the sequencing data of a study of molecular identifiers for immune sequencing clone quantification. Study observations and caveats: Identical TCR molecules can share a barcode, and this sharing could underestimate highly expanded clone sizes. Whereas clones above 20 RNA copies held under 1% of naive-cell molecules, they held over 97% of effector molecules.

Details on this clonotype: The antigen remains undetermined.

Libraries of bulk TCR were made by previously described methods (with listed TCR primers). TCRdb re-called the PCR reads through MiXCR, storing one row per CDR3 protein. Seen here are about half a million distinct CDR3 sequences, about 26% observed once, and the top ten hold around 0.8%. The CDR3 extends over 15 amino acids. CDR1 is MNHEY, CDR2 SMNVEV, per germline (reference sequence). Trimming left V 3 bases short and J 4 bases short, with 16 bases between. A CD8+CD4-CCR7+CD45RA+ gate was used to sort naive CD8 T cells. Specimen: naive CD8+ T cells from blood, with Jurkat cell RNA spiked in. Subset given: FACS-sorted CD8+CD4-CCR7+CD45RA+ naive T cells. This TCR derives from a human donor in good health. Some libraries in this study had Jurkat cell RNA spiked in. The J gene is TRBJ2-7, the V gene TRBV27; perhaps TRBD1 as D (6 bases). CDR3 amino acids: CASSFSTPGVYEQYF. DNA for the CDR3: TGTGCCAGCAGTTTCTCAACGCCAGGGGTATACGAGCAGTACTTC.